This T cell receptor (beta chain) came from a study of metastatic and nonmetastatic thyroid tumors. From the PCR reads, TCRdb re-called clones with MiXCR. The sample holds 30,000 to 35,000 clones, around 15% seen once. This CDR3 is 13 amino acids long. Germline V gene lookup returns CDR1 SNHLY and CDR2 FYNNEI. V was shortened by 9 bases and J by 8 bases, with 19 bases between the two germline ends. This clone appeared many times. The entire patient cohort was treatment-naive prior to thyroid surgery. This clonotype was obtained from a female donor with papillary thyroid cancer or a benign thyroid nodule (not recorded which). Some clones in this sample may be carry-over from other donors' samples. The genes are TRBV2 and TRBJ1-1; D remains ambiguous. The sequencing input was blood. CDR3 in amino acids: CASSVSMDAEAFF. CDR3 coding DNA: TGTGCCAGTTCGGTATCTATGGACGCAGAAGCTTTCTTT.